This T cell receptor beta chain was recovered during a study of cytomegalovirus exposure and HLA in healthy donors. Study-level findings and limits: Excluded: some indistinguishable V segments such as TRBV6-2 and TRBV6-3. Roughly even sequencing depth across donors was the assumption behind the presence/absence analyses.

In its sample, this clone was seen a few times. The antigen is unknown. The PCR was carried out with 60 Vbeta primers and 13 Jbeta primers. The method was immunoSEQ multiplex PCR; TCRdb's version includes in-frame clones alone and lacks a portion of them. This table has roughly 130,000 clones, about two thirds appearing once. In germline, CDR1 is MNHEY, CDR2 SVGAGI. The CDR3 contains 16 residues. The junction had 11 bases not matched to a gene; V was cut back by 4 bases and J by 4 bases. The V and J genes are TRBV6-5 and TRBJ1-2, with 8 bases aligning to TRBD1. The sample comprised PBMCs. The receptor was isolated from a woman aged 55-70 years in good health and CMV-seropositive. Here the CDR3 DNA reads TGTGCCAGCAGTTTAACGCCGGGACAGGCTATCTATGGCTACACCTTC. This gives the protein CASSLTPGQAIYGYTF.